Listed here are 17 T cell receptor beta chains from one sample, sequenced in a study of beta chain features in type 1 diabetes. Investigators reverse transcribed all isolated RNA, so they sequenced expressed TCRB transcripts. Clones were read by immunoSEQ multiplex PCR, and TCRdb kept only the in-frame ones, dropping some. The profile shows 680,000 or so clones, roughly a sixth of them singletons. Sequenced material: naive CD4+ T cells from blood. These receptors were taken from a man aged 18 to 29 in good health.

CDR3 DNA: TGTGCAAGTCGCTTAGGAGGGAAGCAGTACTTC. This gives the protein CASRLGGKQYF. The J gene is TRBJ2-7, the V gene TRBV12-2; the D call in the table, TRBD2, was not verified against the DNA. TRBV12-2 is termed a pseudogene. This CDR3 is 11 amino acids long.

The rearrangement uses TRBV12-5 and TRBJ1-6, with D hard to call. The CDR3 has 18 amino acids. V lost 2 bases and J lost 5, with 19 bases in between. Germline assignment: CDR1 LGHNT and CDR2 FRNRAP. The CDR3 nucleotides read TGTGCTAGTGGTTTGTGGGTGACGAATGGGTCGAATAATTCACCCCTCCACTTT. Its protein product is CASGLWVTNGSNNSPLHF.

This chain connects TRBV27 to TRBJ2-7, with 11 bases that match TRBD1. The germline V gene has CDR1 MNHEY and CDR2 SMNVEV (reference sequence). The CDR3 has 15 amino acids. With V trimmed by 7 bases and J by 4 bases, 9 bases remained unmatched. Written as DNA, the CDR3 is TGTGCCAGCACTCCGAGGAGGGACAGGGGGTACGAGCAGTACTTC. This gives the protein CASTPRRDRGYEQYF.

This clone was counted only a few times. This chain connects TRBV2 to TRBJ2-3; 9 nucleotides align to TRBD2. The germline gives CDR1 SNHLY, CDR2 FYNNEI. The V segment lost 7 bases and the J segment 8 bases; nucleotides outside the gene matches: 10. The CDR3 consists of 14 residues. This CDR3 is CASTAERGAGTQYF. Here the CDR3 DNA reads TGTGCCAGCACCGCTGAGCGGGGGGCGGGTACGCAGTATTTT.

There are a few counts of this clone. V and J are TRBV2 and TRBJ2-1; no definite D call. This CDR3 region has 12 residues. Trimming removed 6 bases at V and 5 bases at J, with 8 bases between. The germline gives CDR1 SNHLY, CDR2 FYNNEI. CDR3 sequence (DNA): TGTGCCAGCAGCTCGGAACACAATGAGCAGTTCTTC. It encodes CASSSEHNEQFF.

This chain links TRBV29-1 with TRBJ1-5; 7 bases are shared with TRBD1. The V gene's germline CDR1 is SQVTM and CDR2 ANQGSEA. Trimming at V came to 4 bases and at J to 8 bases, leaving 8 bases not matched to a gene. The CDR3 runs 13 residues. CDR3 bases: TGCAGCGTTGCGCGGGACAGAAGGGAGCCCCAGCATTTT. This sequence encodes CSVARDRREPQHF.

V gene TRBV4-1 combines with J gene TRBJ1-3; no definite D call. V lost 0 bases, J lost 0 bases, and 12 bases lay in between. Germline loops: CDR1 MGHRA, CDR2 YSYEKL. The length of the CDR3 is 17 residues. CDR3 sequence: CASSQEGPPISGNTIYF. The CDR3 bases are TGCGCCAGCAGCCAAGAAGGCCCACCGATCTCTGGAAACACCATATATTTT.

This clone turned up a few times. This rearrangement joins TRBV27 to TRBJ1-3; D uncertain. V lost 3 bases and J 3 bases, leaving 12 bases between the germline ends. The CDR3 is made up of 15 amino acids. Germline values: CDR1 MNHEY, CDR2 SMNVEV (reference sequence). CDR3 sequence reads: CASSLEGVGGNTIYF. As DNA, the CDR3 is TGTGCCAGCAGTTTGGAGGGTGTTGGTGGAAACACCATATATTTT.

This chain uses TRBV4-3 with TRBJ1-4; 7 nucleotides match TRBD1. Per germline, CDR1 LGHNA and CDR2 YSLEER. The V and J ends lost 4 bases and 9 bases, in that order; junction bases with no gene match: 8. The CDR3 is 14 residues long. CDR3 sequence (DNA): TGCGCCAGCAGCCGGACAGGACTCGAACAAAAACTGTTTTTT. This encodes CASSRTGLEQKLFF.

The chain links TRBV4-2 to TRBJ2-1; TRBD2 agrees at 11 bases. The J segment lost 4 bases and the V segment lost 11 bases, leaving 7 bases of the junction unmatched. Germline V gene data show CDR1 as LGHNA and CDR2 as YNFKEQ. The CDR3 length is 14 residues. The CDR3 loop reads CASSRTSGYNEQFF. The CDR3 coding sequence is TGTGCCTCCTCGAGGACTAGCGGGTACAATGAGCAGTTCTTC.

Notes on this clone: The same CDR3 is also encoded by other DNA sequences in this sample. The J gene is TRBJ2-3, the V gene TRBV9, with no clear D. The CDR3 totals 14 residues. The germline V gene encodes CDR1 SGDLS and CDR2 YYNGEE. V dropped 0 bases and J dropped 1 base, with 6 bases sitting between them. CDR3 amino acids: CASSVARGTDTQYF. CDR3 nucleotides: TGTGCCAGCAGCGTAGCTCGCGGCACAGATACGCAGTATTTT. Complete variable domain (other parts from reference TRBV9 and TRBJ2-3): DSGVTQTPKHLITATGQRVTLRCSPRSGDLSVYWYQQSLDQGLQFLIQYYNGEERAKGNILERFSAQQFPDLHSELNLSSLELGDSALYFCASSVARGTDTQYFGPGTRLTVL.

Only a few counts were recorded for this clone. V is TRBV4-3 and J is TRBJ1-2; D gene uncertain. The V gene lost 4 bases and the J gene lost 5 bases, with 17 bases spanning the gap. Germline loops: CDR1 LGHNA, CDR2 YSLEER. The CDR3 totals 15 residues. The CDR3 coding sequence is TGCGCCAGCAGCCGCTCCGAAGGGTCGAGTTATGGCTACACCTTC. Encoded protein: CASSRSEGSSYGYTF.

V and J are TRBV6-5 and TRBJ2-7; 9 bases align to TRBD2. The V gene end was trimmed by 0 bases and the J gene end by 1 base; junction bases not matched to a gene: 1. This CDR3 comprises 15 residues. Germline values: CDR1 MNHEY, CDR2 SVGAGI. This CDR3 is CASSYSTSGSYEQYF. CDR3 DNA: TGTGCCAGCAGTTACTCGACTAGCGGTTCCTACGAGCAGTACTTC.

The CDR3 nucleotides read TGTGCCAGCAGCCTCGGGACAGGGGGCGTATACGAGCAGTACTTC. Translation gives CASSLGTGGVYEQYF. The chain is built from TRBV7-3 and TRBJ2-7; 12 positions agree with TRBD1. The trim removed 5 bases at V and 4 bases at J, leaving 6 bases unmatched. The CDR3 consists of 15 residues. Germline V gene lookup returns CDR1 SGHTA and CDR2 FQGTGA.

This clone came up a few times. The rearrangement joins TRBV14 to TRBJ2-2; D gene ambiguous. Trimming shortened V by 1 base and J by 3 bases, and 15 bases separated the two germline ends. Germline loops: CDR1 SGHDN, CDR2 FVKESK. This CDR3 is built from 17 residues. The CDR3: CASSQVLRLLHTGELFF. CDR3 coding DNA: TGTGCCAGCAGCCAAGTTTTGCGGCTACTACACACCGGGGAGCTGTTTTTT. Filled out from reference TRBV14 and TRBJ2-2, the complete variable domain reads EAGVTQFPSHSVIEKGQTVTLRCDPISGHDNLYWYRRVMGKEIKFLLHFVKESKQDESGMPNNRFLAERTGGTYSTLKVQPAELEDSGVYFCASSQVLRLLHTGELFFGEGSRLTVL.

The V gene is TRBV18, the J gene TRBJ2-7; 8 nucleotides line up with TRBD1. V lost 1 base and J lost 1; bases outside the gene matches: 3. Germline CDR1 KGHSH, CDR2 LQKENI. The CDR3 extends over 15 amino acids. Written as DNA, the CDR3 is TGTGCCAGCTCACCACGAAGGGACAGGTCCTACGAGCAGTACTTC. Residues: CASSPRRDRSYEQYF.

The chain uses TRBV28 and TRBJ1-5; D perhaps matches TRBD1 (5 bases). Trimming cost V 6 bases and J 5 bases, with 17 bases left between them. CDR1 is MDHEN, CDR2 SYDVKM, per germline. CDR3 length: 15 residues. Here the CDR3 reads CASSRTRGRHQPQHF. As DNA, the CDR3 is TGTGCCAGCAGCCGAACCCGGGGCCGGCATCAGCCCCAGCATTTT.